The rows below give T cell receptor beta chains drawn from one sample of a study of OX40 agonist ivuxolimab in advanced cancers. Some clones are missing from TCRdb's copy, which holds only in-frame ones; the method was immunoSEQ multiplex PCR. Among approximately 70,000 clones listed, 65% to 90% were seen once. Here the sequenced sample was CD4+ or CD8+ T cells sorted from blood, taken in a trial of the OX40 agonist ivuxolimab. Source of these receptors: an adult with an advanced solid tumor such as melanoma, head and neck, liver or kidney cancer. Each CDR3 is given with its conserved first and last residue. D genes are given only for firm matches. Clone sizes are given selectively: once, few, many, or a class where the clone is expanded.

>13|-|TRBJ2-5|TRBV7-2|-
TGTGCCAGCAGCTTCTCCCCCCCGGGGTCCCAGTACTTC
CASSFSPPGSQYF
>16|-|TRBJ2-7|TRBV5-1|-
TGCGCCAGCAGCTTAGGAGGGGGCTCCCTCTCCTACGAGCAGTACTTC
CASSLGGGSLSYEQYF
>11|-|TRBJ2-7|TRBV7-8|-
TGTGCCAGCACGCGAGAGGGGGTGCAGTACTTC
CASTREGVQYF
>16|few|TRBJ1-6|TRBV9|-
TGTGCCAGCCGCCGATCGGAGAGCTCCTATAATTCACCCCTCCACTTT
CASRRSESSYNSPLHF
>13|-|TRBJ1-2|TRBV7-2|-
TGTGCCAGCAGCTTAGACGGGACGGCGGGAAACACCTTC
CASSLDGTAGNTF
>11|-|TRBJ2-5|TRBV11-3|-
TGTGCCAGCAGCAAGGGGGGGGAGCAGTACTTC
CASSKGGEQYF
>16|-|TRBJ1-3|TRBV11-2|TRBD1
TGTGCCAGCAGCAACCGGGACAGGGCAGTTTGGAACACCATATATTTT
CASSNRDRAVWNTIYF
>13|-|TRBJ1-5|TRBV11-3|-
TGTGCCAGCAGCTTAAACGACCTCCAGCCCCAGCATTTT
CASSLNDLQPQHF
>14|few|TRBJ2-7|TRBV27|-
TGTGCCAGCTCGCGGGCAGCCCTATCCTACGAGCAGTACTTC
CASSRAALSYEQYF
>16|-|TRBJ2-7|TRBV13|-
TGTGCCAGCAGCTTTCTTAGCAGGGGACCCCACTACGAGCAGTACTTC
CASSFLSRGPHYEQYF
>14|-|TRBJ1-4|TRBV6-5|TRBD1
TGTGCCAGCAGTTGGGACAGGGGGAGTGAAAAACTGTTTTTT
CASSWDRGSEKLFF
>12|-|TRBJ2-2|TRBV14|-
TGTGCCAGCAGCCAAGCCCCGGGGGAGCTGTTTTTT
CASSQAPGELFF
>12|few|TRBJ2-5|TRBV27|-
TGTGCCAGCAGTACGCTTATTGGGACCCAGTACTTC
CASSTLIGTQYF
>15|-|TRBJ2-1|TRBV5-1|TRBD2
TGCGCCAGCAGCGGGGGACTAGCGACCTACAATGAGCAGTTCTTC
CASSGGLATYNEQFF
>13|-|TRBJ2-5|TRBV15|-
TGTGCCACCAGTATCCCCGATGTGGAGACCCAGTACTTC
CATSIPDVETQYF
>15|-|TRBJ2-5|TRBV30|TRBD1
TGTGCCTGGACTATACTGACAGGGGGCCAAGAGACCCAGTACTTC
CAWTILTGGQETQYF
>15|-|TRBJ1-1|TRBV7-9|-
TGTGCCAGCAGCTTAGGCCGCAGGGTACGGACTGAAGCTTTCTTT
CASSLGRRVRTEAFF
>14|-|TRBJ2-3|TRBV6-5|-
TGTGCCAGCAGTTATGGCCGGGCCACAGATACGCAGTATTTT
CASSYGRATDTQYF
>18|few|TRBJ2-4|TRBV9|TRBD1
TGTGCCAGCAGCGTTGGGATGGGGACAGGGGGCCGGGAAAACATTCAGTACTTC
CASSVGMGTGGRENIQYF
>15|-|TRBJ2-3|TRBV7-9|-
TGTGCCAGCAGCTTAGAGGGGGGCCTGGGAGATACGCAGTATTTT
CASSLEGGLGDTQYF
>15|-|TRBJ1-1|TRBV19|-
TGTGCCAGTAGAAGGGCGGGGTCGGTCGGCACTGAAGCTTTCTTT
CASRRAGSVGTEAFF
>16|-|TRBJ2-2|TRBV7-8|TRBD2
TGTGCCAGCAGCCATGGTGGGACTAGATTTAACGGGGAGCTGTTTTTT
CASSHGGTRFNGELFF
>13|few|TRBJ2-3|TRBV7-9|-
TGTGCCAGCAGCGAAAATAGTGGAGATACGCAGTATTTT
CASSENSGDTQYF
>18|-|TRBJ2-5|TRBV5-5|TRBD1
TGTGCCAGCAGCTCCACTCACCGGGACAGGGTCTTACAAGAGACCCAGTACTTC
CASSSTHRDRVLQETQYF
>12|-|TRBJ2-2|TRBV6-1|-
TGTGCCAGCACCGAAGGACACGGGGAGCTGTTTTTT
CASTEGHGELFF
>17|-|TRBJ2-2|TRBV6-4|-
TGTGCCAGCAGTGGATCCCTAGTAGGGATCAACACCGGGGAGCTGTTTTTT
CASSGSLVGINTGELFF
>15|few|TRBJ1-1|TRBV6-5|-
TGTGCCAGCACTCCCGCCCAACGGGGTAACACTGAAGCTTTCTTT
CASTPAQRGNTEAFF
>16|-|TRBJ1-5|TRBV7-8|-
TGTGCCAGCAGCCCCGCAGGGGTTTCTAGCAATCAGCCCCAGCATTTT
CASSPAGVSSNQPQHF
>19|-|TRBJ2-1|TRBV29-1|TRBD1
TGCAGCGTTGAAGGGGGGGGGACAGGGGCCCTTGGCTCCCTCAATGAGCAGTTCTTC
CSVEGGGTGALGSLNEQFF
>13|-|TRBJ1-5|TRBV6-4|TRBD1
TGTGCCAGCAGTGTAAACAGGGGTCAGCCCCAGCATTTT
CASSVNRGQPQHF
>14|-|TRBJ1-4|TRBV5-1|-
TGCGCCAGCAGCTTGGGGGGTGCGGATGAAAAACTGTTTTTT
CASSLGGADEKLFF
>12|-|TRBJ2-7|TRBV2|-
TGTGCCAGCAGTGCCAGGGGACACGAGCAGTACTTC
CASSARGHEQYF
>13|-|TRBJ1-5|TRBV14|-
TGTGCCAGCAGCCAAGGAAGGTCGCGGCCCCAGCATTTT
CASSQGRSRPQHF
>14|-|TRBJ1-3|TRBV7-6|-
TGTGCCAGCAGCCGCGGGGAGGGAGGAAACACCATATATTTT
CASSRGEGGNTIYF
>16|-|TRBJ2-2|TRBV11-3|-
TGTGCCAGCAGCTTGGGAAGGAGGGTTTGGACCGGGGAGCTGTTTTTT
CASSLGRRVWTGELFF
>11|-|TRBJ2-1|TRBV11-2|-
TGTGCCAGCAGCTCGTGGGATGAGCAGTTCTTC
CASSSWDEQFF
>14|-|TRBJ1-1|TRBV5-1|-
TGCGCCAGCAGCTTCACAGGAGAGAACACTGAAGCTTTCTTT
CASSFTGENTEAFF